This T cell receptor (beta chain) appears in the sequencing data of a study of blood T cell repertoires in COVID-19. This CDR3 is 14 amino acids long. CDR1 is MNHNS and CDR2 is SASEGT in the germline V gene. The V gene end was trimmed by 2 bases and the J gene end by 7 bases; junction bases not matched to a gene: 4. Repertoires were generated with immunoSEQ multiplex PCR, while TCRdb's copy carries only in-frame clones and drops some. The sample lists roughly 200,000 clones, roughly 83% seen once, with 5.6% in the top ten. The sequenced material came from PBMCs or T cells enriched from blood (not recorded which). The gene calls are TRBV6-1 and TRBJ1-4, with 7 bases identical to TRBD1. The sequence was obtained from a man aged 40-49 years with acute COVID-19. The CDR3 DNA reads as TGTGCCAGCAGTGAAACCCCAGGGGGTGAAAAACTGTTTTTT. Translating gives CASSETPGGEKLFF.